The clone carrying this TCR beta chain was seen repeatedly, ten times or more. Its cognate antigen is unknown. Making TCR cDNA involved 5'RACE template switching, which added UMIs and a universal primer site. Each CDR3 protein is one row after TCRdb ran MiXCR on the 5' RACE reads. This table has around 310,000 distinct CDR3 sequences, approximately 4% appearing once. This entry is derived from a study of T cells after yellow fever vaccination. The overall study: It was SMART-Seq v4 Ultra Low Input that prepared the fractions with low cell numbers.

General observations from the study: FACS-sorted repertoires might harbor abundant contaminating clonotypes from the bulk population. The booster response re-showed most primary clones: approximately 95% CD4, roughly 91% CD8.

CDR1 is MNHNY and CDR2 is SVGAGI in the germline V gene (reference sequence). This CDR3 contains 14 residues. V dropped 9 bases and J dropped 0; count of bases not matched to a gene: 4. This clonotype was obtained from a man aged 18 to 29 who received the YFV17D yellow fever vaccine. This rearrangement joins TRBV6-6 to TRBJ2-1; 8 bases are a match to TRBD1. This material consisted of PBMCs, taken 15 days after the yellow fever booster vaccination. This CDR3 is CASTGGYSYNEQFF. Here the CDR3 DNA reads TGTGCCAGTACAGGGGGATACTCCTACAATGAGCAGTTCTTC.